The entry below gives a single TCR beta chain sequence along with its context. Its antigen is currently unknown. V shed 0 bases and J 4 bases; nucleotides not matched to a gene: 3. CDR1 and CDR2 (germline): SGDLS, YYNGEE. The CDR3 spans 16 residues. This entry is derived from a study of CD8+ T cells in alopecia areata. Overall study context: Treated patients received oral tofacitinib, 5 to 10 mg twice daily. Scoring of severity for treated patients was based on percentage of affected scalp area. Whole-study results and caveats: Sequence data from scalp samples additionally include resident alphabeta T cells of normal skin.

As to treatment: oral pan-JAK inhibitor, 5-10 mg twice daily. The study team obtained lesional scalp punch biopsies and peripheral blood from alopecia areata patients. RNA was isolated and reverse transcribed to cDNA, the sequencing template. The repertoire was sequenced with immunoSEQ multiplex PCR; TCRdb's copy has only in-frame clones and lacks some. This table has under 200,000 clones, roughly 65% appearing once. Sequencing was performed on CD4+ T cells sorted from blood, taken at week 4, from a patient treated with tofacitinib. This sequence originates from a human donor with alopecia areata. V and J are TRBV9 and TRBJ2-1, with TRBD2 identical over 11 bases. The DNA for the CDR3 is TGTGCCAGCAGCGTAGCTGCTAGCGGGGGGTACAATGAGCAGTTCTTC. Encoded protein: CASSVAASGGYNEQFF.